Presented here are 11 T cell receptor beta chains from one specimen sequenced in a study of blood T cell repertoires in COVID-19. The method was immunoSEQ multiplex PCR; TCRdb's version includes in-frame clones alone and lacks a portion of them. Of about 320,000 clones listed, around nine tenths are singletons. The specimen sequenced was PBMCs or T cells enriched from blood (not recorded which). All receptors come from a woman in her twenties or thirties who had been exposed to COVID-19.

This rearrangement joins TRBV5-1 to TRBJ1-3, with TRBD1 identical over 8 bases. The CDR3 loop spans 15 amino acids. Trimming took 0 bases from V and 8 from J; bases not matched to a gene: 7. The germline V gene has CDR1 SGHRS and CDR2 YFSETQ. As DNA, the CDR3 is TGCGCCAGCAGCTTGGTTGGACAGGGTGGGGACACCATATATTTT. This codes for CASSLVGQGGDTIYF.

The chain couples TRBV7-2 to TRBJ2-3; TRBD2 matches 10 bases. The CDR3 has 16 residues. In germline, CDR1 is SGHTA, CDR2 FQGNSA. The trim removed 5 bases at V and 0 bases at J, leaving 5 bases unmatched. The CDR3 sequence is CASSVGTSVSTDTQYF. The CDR3 coding sequence is TGTGCCAGCAGCGTCGGGACTAGCGTTAGCACAGATACGCAGTATTTT.

This chain joins TRBV6-5 and TRBJ1-1, with no clear D. The V end was cut by 8 bases, the J end by 0 bases, with 10 bases between. The CDR3 spans 13 residues. The V gene's germline CDR1 is MNHEY and CDR2 SVGAGI. CDR3 residues: CASRRDMNTEAFF. As DNA, the CDR3 is TGTGCCAGCCGACGGGATATGAACACTGAAGCTTTCTTT.

The chain uses TRBV27 and TRBJ1-4; TRBD1 agrees at 9 bases. The CDR3 runs 16 residues. The J segment lost 3 bases and the V segment lost 6 bases, leaving 8 bases of the junction unmatched. Germline V gene sequence: CDR1 MNHEY, CDR2 SMNVEV (reference sequence). The CDR3 loop reads CASRGTGKVANEKLFF. CDR3 DNA: TGTGCCAGCAGGGGGACAGGGAAAGTTGCTAATGAAAAACTGTTTTTT.

The CDR3 is CASSSSGQGSGNTIYF. As DNA, the CDR3 is TGTGCCAGCTCATCTTCGGGACAGGGTTCAGGAAACACCATATATTTT. The chain recombines TRBV18 with TRBJ1-3; TRBD1 aligns across 9 bases. Germline V gene data show CDR1 as KGHSH and CDR2 as LQKENI. This CDR3 comprises 16 residues. V shed 5 bases, J shed 4 bases, and the junction held 9 bases outside the gene matches.

This chain joins TRBV9 and TRBJ2-7, with D perhaps matching TRBD1 (6 bases). CDR3 length equals 15 residues. With 0 bases removed from V and 4 bases from J, the gap between germline ends came to 14 bases. The V gene's germline CDR1 is SGDLS and CDR2 YYNGEE. CDR3 DNA sequence: TGTGCCAGCAGCGTAGGGGCAGGGGAATGGTACGAGCAGTACTTC. Its translation: CASSVGAGEWYEQYF.

This clone has just a few counts. The chain is built from TRBV4-1 and TRBJ2-7; D might be TRBD1 (5 bases). Trimming removed 3 bases from V and 2 bases from J, with 8 bases in between. CDR3 length: 13 amino acids. CDR1 is MGHRA, CDR2 YSYEKL, per germline. The CDR3 is CASSHRVAYEQYF. CDR3 in DNA: TGCGCCAGCAGCCACAGGGTGGCCTACGAGCAGTACTTC.

This clone was observed at least ten times. For the CDR3, the DNA is TGTGCCAGCACCCTAGCGAGTTGGGGGATCTACGAGCAGTACTTC. It yields the protein CASTLASWGIYEQYF. The V and J genes are TRBV6-5 and TRBJ2-7; TRBD2 is a possible D gene (6 bases). CDR1 is MNHEY and CDR2 is SVGAGI in the germline V gene. The CDR3 is 15 amino acids. V was clipped by 7 bases and J by 3 bases, with 19 bases between them.

The J gene is TRBJ2-2, the V gene TRBV5-1; D may be TRBD1 (6 bases). The CDR3 covers 15 residues. The germline gives CDR1 SGHRS, CDR2 YFSETQ. The V gene lost 4 bases and the J gene lost 3 bases, with 13 bases spanning the gap. CDR3 in DNA: TGCGCCAGCAGCCTAAGGGACATTTACACCGGGGAGCTGTTTTTT. Amino acid sequence: CASSLRDIYTGELFF.

The chain couples TRBV10-1 to TRBJ2-1, with D perhaps matching TRBD2 (7 bases). The ends were cut back, 0 bases at V and 8 bases at J, with 11 bases in the middle. Germline V CDR1 and CDR2: WNHNN, SYGVQD (reference sequence). There are 14 residues in the CDR3. CDR3 in DNA: TGCGCCAGCAGTGAGTCCGGGGGGCACGATGAGCAGTTCTTC. Its translation is CASSESGGHDEQFF.

The rearrangement links TRBV4-1 to TRBJ1-5; 8 nucleotides agree with TRBD1. CDR1 and CDR2 (germline): MGHRA, YSYEKL. The CDR3 loop spans 14 amino acids. V trimming: 4 bases; J trimming: 9 bases; junction bases outside the gene matches: 8. In nucleotides, the CDR3 is TGCGCCAGCAGCCTGACAGGGGTCCAGCGGCCCCAGCATTTT. Protein: CASSLTGVQRPQHF.